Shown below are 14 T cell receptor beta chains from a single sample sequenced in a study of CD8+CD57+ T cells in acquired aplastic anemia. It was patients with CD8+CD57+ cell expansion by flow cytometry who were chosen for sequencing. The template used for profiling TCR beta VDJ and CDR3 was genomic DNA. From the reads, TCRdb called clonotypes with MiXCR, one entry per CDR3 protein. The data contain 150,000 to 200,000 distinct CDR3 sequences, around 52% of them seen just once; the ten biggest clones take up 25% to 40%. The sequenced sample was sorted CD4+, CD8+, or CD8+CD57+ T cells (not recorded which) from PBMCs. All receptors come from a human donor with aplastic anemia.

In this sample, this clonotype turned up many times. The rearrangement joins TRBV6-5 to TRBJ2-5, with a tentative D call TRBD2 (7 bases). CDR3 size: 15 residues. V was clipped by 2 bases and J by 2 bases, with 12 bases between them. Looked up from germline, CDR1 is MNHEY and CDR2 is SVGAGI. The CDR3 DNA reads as TGTGCCAGCAGTTACGGCGGGGGACATCAAGAGACCCAGTACTTC. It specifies CASSYGGGHQETQYF.

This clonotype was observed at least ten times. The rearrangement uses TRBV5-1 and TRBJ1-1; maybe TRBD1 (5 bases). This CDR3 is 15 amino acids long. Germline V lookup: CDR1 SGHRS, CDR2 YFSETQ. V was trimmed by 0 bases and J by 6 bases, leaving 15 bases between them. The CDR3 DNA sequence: TGCGCCAGCAGCTTGGGGGATTACAGGAGGTCTGAAGCTTTCTTT. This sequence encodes CASSLGDYRRSEAFF. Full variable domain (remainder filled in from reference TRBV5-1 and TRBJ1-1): KAGVTQTPRYLIKTRGQQVTLSCSPISGHRSVSWYQQTPGQGLQFLFEYFSETQRNKGNFPGRFSGRQFSNSRSEMNVSTLELGDSALYLCASSLGDYRRSEAFFGQGTRLTVV.

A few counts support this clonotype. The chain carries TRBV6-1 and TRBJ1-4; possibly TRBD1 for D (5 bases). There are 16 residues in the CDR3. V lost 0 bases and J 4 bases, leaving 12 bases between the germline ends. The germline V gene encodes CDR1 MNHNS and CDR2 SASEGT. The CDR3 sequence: CASSEAAWGFNEKLFF. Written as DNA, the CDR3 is TGTGCCAGCAGTGAAGCGGCGTGGGGGTTTAATGAAAAACTGTTTTTT.

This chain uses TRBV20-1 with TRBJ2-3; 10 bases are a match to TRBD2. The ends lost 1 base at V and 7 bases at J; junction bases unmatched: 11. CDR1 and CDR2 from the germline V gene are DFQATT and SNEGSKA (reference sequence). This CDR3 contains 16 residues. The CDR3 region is CSARVLGLAGDYTQYF. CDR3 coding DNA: TGCAGTGCTAGAGTGCTTGGGCTAGCGGGAGATTATACGCAGTATTTT.

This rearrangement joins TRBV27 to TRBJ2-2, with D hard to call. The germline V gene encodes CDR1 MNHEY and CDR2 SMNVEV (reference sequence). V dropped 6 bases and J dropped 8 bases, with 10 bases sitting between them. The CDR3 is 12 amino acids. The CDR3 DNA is TGTGCCAGCAGCTCAAGTTGGGGGGAGCTGTTTTTT. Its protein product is CASSSSWGELFF.

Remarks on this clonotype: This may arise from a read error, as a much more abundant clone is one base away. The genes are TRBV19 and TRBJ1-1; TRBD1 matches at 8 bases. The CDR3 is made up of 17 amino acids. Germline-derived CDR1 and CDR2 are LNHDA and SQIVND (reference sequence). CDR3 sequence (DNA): TGTGCCAGTAGTATACTGGGAGACAGGGGATTGAACACTGAAGCTCTCTTT. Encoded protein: CASSILGDRGLNTEALF.

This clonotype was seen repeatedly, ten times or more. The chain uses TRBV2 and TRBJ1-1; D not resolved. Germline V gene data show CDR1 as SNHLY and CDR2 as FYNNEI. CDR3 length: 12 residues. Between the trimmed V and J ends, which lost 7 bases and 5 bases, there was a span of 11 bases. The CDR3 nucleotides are TGTGCCAGCATCGAACGTGGGACTGAAGCTTTCTTT. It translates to CASIERGTEAFF.

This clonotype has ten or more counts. CDR3 in DNA: TGTGCCAGCAGTACGGGACAGGGTTACACCGTAACATCACCCCTCCACTTT. It translates to CASSTGQGYTVTSPLHF. The genes are TRBV6-1 and TRBJ1-6; 9 bases line up with TRBD1. The CDR3 is 17 residues long. Trimming took 5 bases from V and 10 from J; bases not matched to a gene: 15. CDR1 is MNHNS and CDR2 is SASEGT in the germline V gene.

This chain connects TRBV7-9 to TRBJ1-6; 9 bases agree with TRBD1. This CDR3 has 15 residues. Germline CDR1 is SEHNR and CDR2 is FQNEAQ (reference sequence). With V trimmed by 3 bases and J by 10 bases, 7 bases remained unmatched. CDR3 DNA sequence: TGTGCCAGCAGCTTGGGGACAGGGCGTCGGTCACCCCTCCACTTT. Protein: CASSLGTGRRSPLHF.

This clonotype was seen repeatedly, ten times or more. The CDR3 loop reads CASSLAGDSSYEQYF. CDR3 sequence (DNA): TGTGCCAGCAGCTTGGCGGGGGACAGCTCCTACGAGCAGTACTTC. This chain uses TRBV5-8 with TRBJ2-7, with D perhaps TRBD1 (7 bases). CDR3 length: 15 amino acids. V lost 0 bases and J lost 0, with 10 bases in between. Germline CDR1 reads SGHTS; CDR2 reads YDEGEE.

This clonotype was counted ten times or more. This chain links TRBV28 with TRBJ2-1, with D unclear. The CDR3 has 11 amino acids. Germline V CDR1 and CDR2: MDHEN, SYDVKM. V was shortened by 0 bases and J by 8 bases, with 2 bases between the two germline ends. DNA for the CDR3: TGTGCCAGCAGTTTATGGGATGAGCAGTTCTTC. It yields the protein CASSLWDEQFF.

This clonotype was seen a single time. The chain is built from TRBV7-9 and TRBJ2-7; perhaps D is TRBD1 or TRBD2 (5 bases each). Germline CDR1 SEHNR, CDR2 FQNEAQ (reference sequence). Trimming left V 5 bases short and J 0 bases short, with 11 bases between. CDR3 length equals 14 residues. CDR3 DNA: TGTGCCAGCAGCACCCGGGACGGCTCCTACGAGCAGTACTTC. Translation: CASSTRDGSYEQYF.

CDR3 amino acids: CSASWTIPITDTQYF. The CDR3 nucleotides are TGCAGTGCTAGTTGGACTATTCCTATCACAGATACGCAGTATTTT. V gene TRBV20-1 combines with J gene TRBJ2-3; D is possibly TRBD2 (6 bases). The CDR3 covers 15 residues. V lost 3 bases and J lost 2, with 15 bases in between. Germline CDR1 and CDR2: DFQATT and SNEGSKA (reference sequence).

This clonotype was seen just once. The CDR3 bases are TGTGCCAGCAGCCCCTTGGGGTCTTACGAGCAGTACTTC. Translated, it gives CASSPLGSYEQYF. The chain links TRBV5-8 to TRBJ2-7, with unresolved D. Trimming stripped 4 bases from V and 4 bases from J, with 12 bases between. CDR3 length equals 13 residues. CDR1 and CDR2 (germline): SGHTS, YDEGEE. The complete variable domain, with remaining parts taken from reference TRBV5-8 and TRBJ2-7, reads EAGVTQSPTHLIKTRGQQATLRCSPISGHTSVYWYQQALGLGLQFLLWYDEGEERNRGNFPPRFSGRQFPNYSSELNVNALELEDSALYLCASSPLGSYEQYFGPGTRLTVT.